The 7 T cell receptor beta chains presented below share a single source sample, sequenced in a study of glioma-infiltrating T cells after dendritic cell vaccination. Sequenced by immunoSEQ multiplex PCR; TCRdb stores in-frame clones only, minus some. The sample records about 67,000 clones, around 81% being singletons. The source material was blood, sampled before dendritic cell vaccination. These receptor sequences come from a human donor with glioblastoma.

This sequence joins TRBV5-1 and TRBJ2-2; D is possibly TRBD1 (6 bases). Germline V CDR1 and CDR2: SGHRS, YFSETQ. The CDR3 sequence is 14 residues long. Trimming cost V 4 bases and J 5 bases, with 12 bases left between them. In DNA, the CDR3 is TGCGCCAGCAGCAGGGGGACCGCGACCGGGGAGCTGTTTTTT. This encodes CASSRGTATGELFF.

The gene calls are TRBV7-9 and TRBJ1-2; TRBD1 matches 8 bases. Germline V lookup: CDR1 SEHNR, CDR2 FQNEAQ (reference sequence). V lost 4 bases and J lost 1; bases outside the gene matches: 11. The CDR3 has 17 amino acids. The CDR3 region has the DNA TGTGCCAGCAGCTCCGGGGACAGGTTAACTGATAACTATGGCTACACCTTC. Its protein product is CASSSGDRLTDNYGYTF.

The V call is TRBV2, the J call TRBJ2-5, with TRBD2 matching 12 bases. Germline V lookup: CDR1 SNHLY, CDR2 FYNNEI. After removal of 8 bases from V and 8 bases from J, the junction contained 9 bases not matched to a gene. There are 14 residues in the CDR3. The CDR3 reads CASQGGLAGTTQYF. CDR3 coding DNA: TGTGCCAGCCAGGGCGGACTAGCGGGGACCACCCAGTACTTC.

The rearrangement uses TRBV19 and TRBJ2-7, with D hard to call. CDR3 length equals 16 residues. Trimming shortened V by 5 bases and J by 0 bases, and 17 bases separated the two germline ends. CDR1 and CDR2 (germline): LNHDA, SQIVND (reference sequence). The DNA of the CDR3 is TGTGCCAGTAGTGCGGCCGGTAAGGCCGGCTCCTACGAGCAGTACTTC. Amino acid sequence: CASSAAGKAGSYEQYF.

The genes are TRBV6-1 and TRBJ1-4; 9 bases are a match to TRBD1. CDR1 MNHNS and CDR2 SASEGT come from the germline V gene. V shed 5 bases, J shed 8 bases, and the junction held 9 bases outside the gene matches. CDR3 size: 15 residues. The CDR3 sequence: CASSFSGTGWEKLFF. DNA for the CDR3: TGTGCCAGCAGTTTTTCCGGGACAGGGTGGGAAAAACTGTTTTTT.

The chain combines TRBV6-6 with TRBJ1-4, with no clear D. The CDR3 consists of 13 residues. Per germline, CDR1 MNHNY and CDR2 SVGAGI (reference sequence). V lost 6 bases and J 5 bases, leaving 10 bases between the germline ends. CDR3: CASRRILNEKLFF. DNA of the CDR3: TGTGCCAGCAGGCGAATCCTAAATGAAAAACTGTTTTTT.

This clone turned up a few times. The gene calls are TRBV2 and TRBJ1-4; D gene uncertain. V gave up 7 bases and J gave up 3 bases, with 12 bases separating them. Germline V CDR1 and CDR2: SNHLY, FYNNEI. The CDR3 loop spans 14 amino acids. For the CDR3, the DNA is TGTGCCAGCATCCCGTCGCGTGCTAATGAAAAACTGTTTTTT. As protein: CASIPSRANEKLFF.